The rows below give T cell receptor beta chains drawn from one sample of a study of T cells in localized non-small cell lung cancer. The protocol was immunoSEQ multiplex PCR, while the TCRdb copy is restricted to in-frame clones and leaves out a portion. The sample records tens of thousands of clones, roughly 90% being singletons. Source: peripheral blood, taken before any cancer treatment. These receptor sequences come from a man aged 35 to 69 with stage I lung adenocarcinoma. Both conserved end residues are part of each CDR3. D genes are given only for firm matches. Size is omitted from some rows. Given values are once, few, many or a class for expanded clones.

j_call d_call v_call clone_size cdr3_aa cdr3_nt
TRBJ2-2 NA TRBV7-9 NA CASRVVAGELFF TGTGCCAGCAGGGTGGTGGCCGGGGAGCTGTTTTTT
TRBJ2-7 TRBD2 TRBV6-1 NA CASSEARSGSYEQYF TGTGCCAGCAGTGAAGCAAGGAGCGGGAGCTACGAGCAGTACTTC
TRBJ2-7 TRBD1 TRBV5-1 NA CASREETAGGYEQYF TGCGCCAGCAGGGAGGAGACGGCAGGGGGCTACGAGCAGTACTTC
TRBJ2-7 NA TRBV15 NA CATSRDSGPREQYF TGTGCCACCAGCAGAGATTCAGGTCCAAGGGAGCAGTACTTC
TRBJ2-7 NA TRBV6-1 NA CASSEEGEGYGYEQYF TGTGCCAGCAGTGAAGAAGGGGAAGGGTACGGGTACGAGCAGTACTTC
TRBJ2-5 TRBD2 TRBV19 NA CASRPLAGGPETQYF TGTGCCAGTAGACCACTAGCGGGAGGTCCAGAGACCCAGTACTTC
TRBJ1-5 TRBD1 TRBV4-1 NA CASSRVPGQNQPQHF TGCGCCAGCAGCCGAGTCCCGGGACAGAATCAGCCCCAGCATTTT
TRBJ2-7 TRBD1 TRBV7-9 NA CASSRPTGADEQYF TGTGCCAGCAGCCGCCCCACAGGGGCGGACGAGCAGTACTTC
TRBJ1-5 NA TRBV19 NA CASSSGAGDWGNQPQHF TGTGCCAGTAGTTCGGGGGCGGGCGATTGGGGCAATCAGCCCCAGCATTTT
TRBJ2-2 NA TRBV6-4 NA CASSDTNTGELFF TGTGCCAGCAGTGACACTAACACCGGGGAGCTGTTTTTT
TRBJ1-2 TRBD1 TRBV18 NA CASGETGRNDGYTF TGTGCCAGCGGGGAGACAGGGAGGAATGATGGCTACACCTTC
TRBJ2-5 TRBD2 TRBV6-5 NA CASSTGSGRETQYF TGTGCCAGCAGTACAGGGAGCGGGAGAGAGACCCAGTACTTC
TRBJ2-7 TRBD1 TRBV6-5 NA CASSTRQGAVEQYF TGTGCCAGCAGTACTCGACAGGGGGCGGTCGAGCAGTACTTC
TRBJ1-4 NA TRBV27 NA CASSFSGTNEKLFF TGTGCCAGCAGTTTCTCAGGGACTAATGAAAAACTGTTTTTT
TRBJ1-1 NA TRBV7-8 NA CASSQDRRTEAFF TGTGCCAGCAGCCAGGACAGAAGGACTGAAGCTTTCTTT
TRBJ2-3 TRBD2 TRBV7-9 NA CASSLRLADTDTQYF TGTGCCAGCAGCTTAAGACTAGCGGACACAGATACGCAGTATTTT
TRBJ2-7 NA TRBV10-3 NA CAIKTSVSYEQYF TGTGCCATCAAGACTTCCGTCTCCTACGAGCAGTACTTC
TRBJ1-4 NA TRBV4-1 NA CASSPLVQGWSEKLFF TGCGCCAGCAGCCCATTAGTCCAGGGATGGAGTGAAAAACTGTTTTTT
TRBJ1-2 NA TRBV28 NA CASRQVNYGYTF TGTGCCAGCAGACAGGTCAACTATGGCTACACCTTC
TRBJ2-3 TRBD2 TRBV5-1 NA CASSLAGGPVTDTQYF TGCGCCAGCAGCTTGGCGGGAGGGCCTGTTACAGATACGCAGTATTTT
TRBJ1-1 TRBD1 TRBV6-6 few CASSLGQGTEAFF TGTGCCAGCAGTCTGGGACAGGGGACTGAAGCTTTCTTT
TRBJ1-5 TRBD1 TRBV19 NA CASSSRGQVPRGAQHF TGTGCCAGTAGTTCCAGAGGACAGGTGCCTCGCGGGGCCCAGCATTTT
TRBJ2-1 NA TRBV4-1 NA CASSQGGEQFF TGCGCCAGCAGCCAAGGTGGTGAGCAGTTCTTC
TRBJ2-5 TRBD2 TRBV29-1 NA CSVAVSAGETQYF TGCAGCGTGGCGGTCTCAGCGGGGGAGACCCAGTACTTC
TRBJ1-1 TRBD1 TRBV7-9 NA CASSPSQGGTEAFF TGTGCCAGCAGCCCCTCCCAGGGGGGCACTGAAGCTTTCTTT
TRBJ2-7 TRBD2 TRBV13 NA CASSRGTIPLHEQYF TGTGCCAGCAGCCGAGGGACTATCCCCCTCCACGAGCAGTACTTC
TRBJ1-2 NA TRBV6-5 NA CASSYSGSRVEGYTF TGTGCCAGCAGTTACTCGGGCAGCAGGGTCGAGGGCTACACCTTC
TRBJ2-7 NA TRBV6-5 NA CASSYWSGKGEQYF TGTGCCAGCAGTTACTGGAGCGGCAAAGGGGAGCAGTACTTC
TRBJ1-2 NA TRBV9 NA CASSVGGAGDYTF TGTGCCAGCAGCGTCGGGGGGGCAGGTGACTACACCTTC
TRBJ2-7 NA TRBV5-1 NA CASSYPYEQYF TGCGCCAGCAGCTACCCTTACGAGCAGTACTTC
TRBJ2-1 NA TRBV6-1 NA CASSGFLEGPSYNEQFF TGTGCCAGCAGTGGTTTTTTGGAGGGACCCTCATACAATGAGCAGTTCTTC
TRBJ2-1 NA TRBV2 NA CASSGTLDSYNEQFF TGTGCCAGCAGTGGGACTCTCGACTCCTACAATGAGCAGTTCTTC
TRBJ1-4 NA TRBV6-5 NA CASSHRDLEKLFF TGTGCCAGCAGCCACAGGGATTTGGAAAAACTGTTTTTT
TRBJ1-4 TRBD1 TRBV11-2 NA CASSLRTGDKEKLFF TGTGCCAGCAGCTTACGGACAGGGGACAAAGAAAAACTGTTTTTT
TRBJ2-1 NA TRBV4-3 NA CASSQDHRQIFYNEQFF TGCGCCAGCAGCCAAGATCATCGACAGATCTTCTACAATGAGCAGTTCTTC